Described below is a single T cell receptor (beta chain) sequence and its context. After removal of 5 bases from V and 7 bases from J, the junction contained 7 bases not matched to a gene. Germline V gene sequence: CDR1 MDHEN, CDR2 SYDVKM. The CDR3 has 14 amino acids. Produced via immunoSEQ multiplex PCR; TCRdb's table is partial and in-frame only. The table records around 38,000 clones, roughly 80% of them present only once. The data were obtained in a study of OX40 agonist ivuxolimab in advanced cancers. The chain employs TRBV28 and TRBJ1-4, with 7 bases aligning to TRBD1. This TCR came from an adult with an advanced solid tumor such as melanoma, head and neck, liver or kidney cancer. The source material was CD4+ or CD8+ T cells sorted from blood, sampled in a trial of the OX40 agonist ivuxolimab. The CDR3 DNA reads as TGTGCCAGCAGTCTGACAGGGTGGGGTGAAAAACTGTTTTTT. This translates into CASSLTGWGEKLFF. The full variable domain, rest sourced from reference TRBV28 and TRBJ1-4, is DVKVTQSSRYLVKRTGEKVFLECVQDMDHENMFWYRQDPGLGLRLIYFSYDVKMKEKGDIPEGYSVSREKKERFSLILESASTNQTSMYLCASSLTGWGEKLFFGSGTQLSVL.